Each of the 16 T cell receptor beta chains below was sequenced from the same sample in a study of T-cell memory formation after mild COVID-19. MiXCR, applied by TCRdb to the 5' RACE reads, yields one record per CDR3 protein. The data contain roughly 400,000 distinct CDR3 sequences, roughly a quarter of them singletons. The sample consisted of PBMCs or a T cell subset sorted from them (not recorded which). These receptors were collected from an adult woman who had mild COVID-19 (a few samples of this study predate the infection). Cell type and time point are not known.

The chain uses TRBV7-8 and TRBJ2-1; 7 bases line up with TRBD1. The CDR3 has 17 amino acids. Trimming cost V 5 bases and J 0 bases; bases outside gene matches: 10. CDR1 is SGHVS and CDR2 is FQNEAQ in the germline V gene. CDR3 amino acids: CASSAHRGPRSYNEQFF. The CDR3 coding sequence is TGTGCCAGCAGCGCCCACAGGGGCCCTCGCTCCTACAATGAGCAGTTCTTC.

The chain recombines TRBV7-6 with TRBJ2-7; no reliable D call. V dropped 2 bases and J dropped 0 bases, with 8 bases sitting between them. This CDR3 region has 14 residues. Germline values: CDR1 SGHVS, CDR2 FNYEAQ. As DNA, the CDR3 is TGTGCCAGCAGCTTAAGTCGGGCCTCCTACGAGCAGTACTTC. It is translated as CASSLSRASYEQYF.

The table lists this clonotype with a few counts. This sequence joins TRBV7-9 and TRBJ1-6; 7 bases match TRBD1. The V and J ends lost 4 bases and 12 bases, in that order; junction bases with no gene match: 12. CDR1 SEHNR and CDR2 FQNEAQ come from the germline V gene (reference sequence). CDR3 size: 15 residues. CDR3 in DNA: TGTGCCAGCAGCTCCCGACAGGGCCCCGTTGGACCCCTCCACTTT. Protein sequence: CASSSRQGPVGPLHF.

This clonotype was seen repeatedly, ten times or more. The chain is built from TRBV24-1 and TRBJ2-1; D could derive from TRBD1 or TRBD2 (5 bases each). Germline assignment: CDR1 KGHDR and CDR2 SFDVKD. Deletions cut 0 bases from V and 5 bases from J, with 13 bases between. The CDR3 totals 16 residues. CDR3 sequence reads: CATSDLRFGGNNEQFF. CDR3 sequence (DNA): TGTGCCACCAGTGATTTGCGGTTTGGGGGAAACAATGAGCAGTTCTTC.

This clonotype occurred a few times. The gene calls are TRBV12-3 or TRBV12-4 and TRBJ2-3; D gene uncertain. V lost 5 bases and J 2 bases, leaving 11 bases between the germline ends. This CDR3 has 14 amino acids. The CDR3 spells CASSRRQITDTQYF. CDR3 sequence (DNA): TGTGCCAGCAGTCGTCGTCAAATCACAGATACGCAGTATTTT.

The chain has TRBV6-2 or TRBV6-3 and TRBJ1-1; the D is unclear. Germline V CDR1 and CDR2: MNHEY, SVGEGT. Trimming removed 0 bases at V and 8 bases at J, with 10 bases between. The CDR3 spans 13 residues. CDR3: CASSYSSQPEAFF. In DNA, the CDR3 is TGTGCCAGCAGTTACTCAAGCCAGCCCGAAGCTTTCTTT.

This CDR3 reads CASSIRTANEKLFF. The DNA for the CDR3 is TGTGCCAGTAGTATAAGGACAGCAAATGAAAAACTGTTTTTT. The rearrangement links TRBV19 to TRBJ1-4, with a weak D call TRBD1 (6 bases). The CDR3 is made up of 14 amino acids. The germline V gene encodes CDR1 LNHDA and CDR2 SQIVND (reference sequence). The V and J ends lost 2 bases and 5 bases respectively, with 9 bases between them.

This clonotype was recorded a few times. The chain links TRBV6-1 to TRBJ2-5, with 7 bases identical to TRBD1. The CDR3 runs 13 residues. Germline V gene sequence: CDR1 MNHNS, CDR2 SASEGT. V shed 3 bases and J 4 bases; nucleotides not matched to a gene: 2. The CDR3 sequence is CASSEGDRETQYF. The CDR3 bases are TGTGCCAGCAGTGAGGGGGACAGAGAGACCCAGTACTTC.

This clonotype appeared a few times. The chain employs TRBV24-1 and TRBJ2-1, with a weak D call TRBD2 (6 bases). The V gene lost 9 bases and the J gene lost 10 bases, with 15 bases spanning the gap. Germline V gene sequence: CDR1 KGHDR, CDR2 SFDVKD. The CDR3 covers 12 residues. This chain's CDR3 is CATRAGLGEQFF. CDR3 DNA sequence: TGTGCCACCCGCGCGGGGCTGGGCGAGCAGTTCTTC.

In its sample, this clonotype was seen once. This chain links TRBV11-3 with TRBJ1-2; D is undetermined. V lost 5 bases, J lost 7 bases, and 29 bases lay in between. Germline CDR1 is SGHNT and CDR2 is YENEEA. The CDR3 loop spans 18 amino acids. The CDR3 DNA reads TGTGCCAGCAGCCCAGCCCCTGTCAGGAGCTCCGTTAATGGTGGCTACACCTTC. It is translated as CASSPAPVRSSVNGGYTF.

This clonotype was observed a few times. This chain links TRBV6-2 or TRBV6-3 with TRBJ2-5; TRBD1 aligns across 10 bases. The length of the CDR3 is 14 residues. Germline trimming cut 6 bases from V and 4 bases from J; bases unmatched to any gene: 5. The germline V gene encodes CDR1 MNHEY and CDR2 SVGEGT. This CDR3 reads CASRSDRGRETQYF. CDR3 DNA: TGTGCCAGCAGATCAGACAGGGGGCGAGAGACCCAGTACTTC.

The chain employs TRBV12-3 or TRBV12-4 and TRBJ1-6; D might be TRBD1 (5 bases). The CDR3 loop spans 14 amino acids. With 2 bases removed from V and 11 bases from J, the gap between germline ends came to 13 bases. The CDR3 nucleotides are TGTGCCAGCAGTTTACGGGGACCTAGGGCACCCCTCCACTTT. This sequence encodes CASSLRGPRAPLHF.

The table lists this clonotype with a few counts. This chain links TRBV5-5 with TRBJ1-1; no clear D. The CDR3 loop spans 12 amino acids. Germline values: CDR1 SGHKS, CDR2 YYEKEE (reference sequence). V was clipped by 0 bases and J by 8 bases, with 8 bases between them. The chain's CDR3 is CASSLARAEAFF. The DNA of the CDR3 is TGTGCCAGCAGCTTGGCTAGAGCCGAAGCTTTCTTT.

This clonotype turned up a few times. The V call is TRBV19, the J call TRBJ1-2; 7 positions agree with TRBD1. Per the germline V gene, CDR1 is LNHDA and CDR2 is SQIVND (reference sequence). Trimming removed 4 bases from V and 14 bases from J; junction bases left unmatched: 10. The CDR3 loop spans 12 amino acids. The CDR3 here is CASSTTTGPYTF. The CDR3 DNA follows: TGTGCCAGTAGTACGACGACAGGGCCCTATACCTTC.

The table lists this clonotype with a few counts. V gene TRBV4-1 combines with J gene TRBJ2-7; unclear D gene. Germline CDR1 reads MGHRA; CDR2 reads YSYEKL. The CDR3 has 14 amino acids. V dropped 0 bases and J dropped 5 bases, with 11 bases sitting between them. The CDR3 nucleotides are TGCGCCAGCAGCCAAGATGAGGCAGCCGACGAGCAGTACTTC. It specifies CASSQDEAADEQYF.

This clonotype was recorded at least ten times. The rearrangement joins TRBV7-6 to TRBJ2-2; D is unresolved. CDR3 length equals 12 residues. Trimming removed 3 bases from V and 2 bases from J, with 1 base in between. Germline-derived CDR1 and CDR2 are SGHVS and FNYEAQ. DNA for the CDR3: TGTGCCAGCAGCTTCAACACCGGGGAGCTGTTTTTT. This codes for CASSFNTGELFF.